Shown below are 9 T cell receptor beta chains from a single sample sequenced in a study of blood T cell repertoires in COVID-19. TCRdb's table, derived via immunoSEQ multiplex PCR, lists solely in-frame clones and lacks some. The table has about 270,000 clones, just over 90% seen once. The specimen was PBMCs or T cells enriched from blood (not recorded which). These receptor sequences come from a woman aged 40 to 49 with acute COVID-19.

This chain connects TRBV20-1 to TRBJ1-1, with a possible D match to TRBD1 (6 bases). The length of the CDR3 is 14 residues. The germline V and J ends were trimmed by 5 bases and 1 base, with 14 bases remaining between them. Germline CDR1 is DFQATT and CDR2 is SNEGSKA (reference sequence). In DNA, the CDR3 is TGCAGTGCTCGTGGAGGGGGAACGAACACTGAAGCTTTCTTT. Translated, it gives CSARGGGTNTEAFF.

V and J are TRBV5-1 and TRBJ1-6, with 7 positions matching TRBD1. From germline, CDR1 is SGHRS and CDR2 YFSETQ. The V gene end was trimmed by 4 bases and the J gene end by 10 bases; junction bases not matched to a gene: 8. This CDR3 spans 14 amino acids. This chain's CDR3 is CASSPETGLSPLHF. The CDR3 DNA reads TGCGCCAGCAGCCCTGAGACAGGGCTATCACCCCTCCACTTT.

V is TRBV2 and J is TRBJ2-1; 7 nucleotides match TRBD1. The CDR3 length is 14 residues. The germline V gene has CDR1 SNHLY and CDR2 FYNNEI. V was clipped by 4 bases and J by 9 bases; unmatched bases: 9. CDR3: CASSVGTAFPEQFF. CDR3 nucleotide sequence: TGTGCCAGCAGTGTGGGGACAGCGTTCCCTGAGCAGTTCTTC.

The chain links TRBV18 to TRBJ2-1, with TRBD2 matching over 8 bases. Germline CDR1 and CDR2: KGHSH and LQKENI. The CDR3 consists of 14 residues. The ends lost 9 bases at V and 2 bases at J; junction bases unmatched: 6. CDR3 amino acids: CASSTGGPYNEQFF. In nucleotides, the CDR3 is TGTGCCAGTTCAACGGGGGGGCCCTACAATGAGCAGTTCTTC.

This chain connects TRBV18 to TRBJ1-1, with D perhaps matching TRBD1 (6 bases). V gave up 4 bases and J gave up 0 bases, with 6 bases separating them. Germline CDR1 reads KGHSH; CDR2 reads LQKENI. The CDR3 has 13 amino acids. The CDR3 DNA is TGTGCCAGCTCACGGGACATGAACACTGAAGCTTTCTTT. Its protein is CASSRDMNTEAFF.

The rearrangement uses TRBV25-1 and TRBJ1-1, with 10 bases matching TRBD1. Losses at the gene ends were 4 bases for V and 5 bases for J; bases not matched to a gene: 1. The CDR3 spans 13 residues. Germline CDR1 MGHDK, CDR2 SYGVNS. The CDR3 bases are TGTGCCAGCAGTGGACAGGGGGCGACTGAAGCTTTCTTT. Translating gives CASSGQGATEAFF.

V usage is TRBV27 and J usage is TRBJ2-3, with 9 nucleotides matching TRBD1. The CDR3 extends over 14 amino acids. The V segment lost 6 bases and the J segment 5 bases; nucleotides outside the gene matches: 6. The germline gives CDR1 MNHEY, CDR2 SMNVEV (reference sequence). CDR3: CASRDRGRKDTQYF. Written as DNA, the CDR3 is TGTGCCAGCAGAGACAGGGGGAGGAAAGATACGCAGTATTTT.

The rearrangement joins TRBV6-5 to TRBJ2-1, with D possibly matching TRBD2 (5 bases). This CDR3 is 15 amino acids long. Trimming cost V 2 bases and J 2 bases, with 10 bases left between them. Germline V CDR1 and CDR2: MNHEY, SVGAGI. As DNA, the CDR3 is TGTGCCAGCAGTTACCCCGGGAACCCCTACAATGAGCAGTTCTTC. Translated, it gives CASSYPGNPYNEQFF.

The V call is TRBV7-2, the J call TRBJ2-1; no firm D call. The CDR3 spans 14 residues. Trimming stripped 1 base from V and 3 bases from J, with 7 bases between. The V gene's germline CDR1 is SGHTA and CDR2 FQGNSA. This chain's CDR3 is CASSLDGSYNEQFF. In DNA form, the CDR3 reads TGTGCCAGCAGCTTAGATGGCAGCTACAATGAGCAGTTCTTC.